A single T cell receptor beta chain is shown here with its context. Its antigen is not identified. The record originates from a study of T cell responses to AZD1222 COVID-19 vaccine. General study results and limits: In all cases, repertoires were sampled only after the peak T cell response.

Assay used: immunoSEQ multiplex PCR; TCRdb lists only in-frame clones, some missing. The data hold 150,000 or so clones, with 80% to 90% observed a single time. Trimming cost V 5 bases and J 5 bases; bases outside gene matches: 7. From germline, CDR1 is SGHAT and CDR2 FQNNGV. This CDR3 contains 15 residues. The starting material was peripheral blood, obtained on day 0 of MenACWY control vaccination. The V call is TRBV11-2, the J call TRBJ2-2; 8 bases match TRBD1. This TCR came from an adult in good health. CDR3 in DNA: TGTGCCAGCAGCCTCAGGGGGACAGGAACCGGGGAGCTGTTTTTT. It is translated as CASSLRGTGTGELFF. Full variable domain (rest looked up from reference TRBV11-2 and TRBJ2-2): EAGVAQSPRYKIIEKRQSVAFWCNPISGHATLYWYQQILGQGPKLLIQFQNNGVVDDSQLPKDRFSAERLKGVDSTLKIQPAKLEDSAVYLCASSLRGTGTGELFFGEGSRLTVL.